The entry below gives a single TCR beta chain sequence along with its context. Its antigen is unidentified. V was pared by 6 bases and J by 1 base, with 7 bases of the junction left unmatched. CDR3 length equals 14 residues. CDR1 is SQVTM and CDR2 is ANQGSEA in the germline V gene. This sample was taken from a study of regulatory T cells in long-lasting Graves disease. According to the study, TCR beta libraries were built with iRepertoire HTBI primers and CDR3-region Arm-PCR. Via MiXCR, TCRdb re-called the multiplex PCR reads, giving one row per CDR3 protein. The sample holds around 400,000 distinct CDR3 sequences, 21% seen once. Whole-study results and caveats: TRBV28, TRBJ1-2 and TRBJ2-5 were segments that persistent disease favored.

Time point in this sample: persistent/refractory GD, antithyroid drugs over 5 years with positive TRAb. PBMC-extracted RNA yielded the TCR library. The clonotype comes from a female donor with Graves disease. The specimen comprised peripheral blood mononuclear cells (PBMCs), sampled when the disease was refractory, from a patient treated with antithyroid drugs. The chain employs TRBV29-1 and TRBJ2-7; TRBD2 matches 9 bases. The CDR3 DNA follows: TGCAGCGTCCAGACTAGCGGACAATCCTACGAGCAGTACTTC. Its protein is CSVQTSGQSYEQYF.